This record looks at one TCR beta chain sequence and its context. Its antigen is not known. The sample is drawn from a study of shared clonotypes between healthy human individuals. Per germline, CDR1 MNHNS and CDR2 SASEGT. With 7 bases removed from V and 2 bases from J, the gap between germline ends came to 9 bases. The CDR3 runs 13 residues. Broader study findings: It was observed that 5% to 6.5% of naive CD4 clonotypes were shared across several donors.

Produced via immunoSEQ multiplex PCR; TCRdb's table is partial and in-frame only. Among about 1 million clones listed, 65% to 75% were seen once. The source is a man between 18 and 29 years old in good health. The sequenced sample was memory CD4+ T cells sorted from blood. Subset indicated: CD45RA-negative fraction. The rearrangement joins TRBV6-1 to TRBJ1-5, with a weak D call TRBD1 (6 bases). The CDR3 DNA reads TGTGCCAGCACTGCAGGGGGCAATCAGCCCCAGCATTTT. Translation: CASTAGGNQPQHF.